These 14 T cell receptor beta chains originate from one sample sequenced in a study of T cell responses to AZD1222 COVID-19 vaccine. Repertoires were generated with immunoSEQ multiplex PCR, while TCRdb's copy carries only in-frame clones and drops some. This sample yields approximately 89,000 clones, of which about nine tenths are seen a single time; 5% to 6% belongs to the top ten. This material consisted of peripheral blood, taken 28 days after the second AZD1222 dose. These receptors came from an adult who received the AZD1222 COVID-19 vaccine.

The chain recombines TRBV5-5 with TRBJ1-6; D call uncertain. The V gene lost 1 base and the J gene lost 6 bases, with 14 bases spanning the gap. CDR3 size: 16 residues. CDR1 is SGHKS and CDR2 is YYEKEE in the germline V gene (reference sequence). The CDR3 DNA reads as TGTGCCAGCAGCTTGTCCCCAACTTTTTTTAATTCACCCCTCCACTTT. Its translation is CASSLSPTFFNSPLHF.

The chain uses TRBV14 and TRBJ2-3; the D gene is possibly TRBD1 (5 bases). Germline CDR1 SGHDN, CDR2 FVKESK. The CDR3 extends over 13 amino acids. Deletions cut 0 bases from V and 9 bases from J, with 10 bases between. CDR3 sequence: CASSQDWQGTQYF. CDR3 nucleotides: TGTGCCAGCAGCCAAGATTGGCAGGGAACGCAGTATTTT. Looking up the rest from reference TRBV14 and TRBJ2-3 gives the full variable domain: EAGVTQFPSHSVIEKGQTVTLRCDPISGHDNLYWYRRVMGKEIKFLLHFVKESKQDESGMPNNRFLAERTGGTYSTLKVQPAELEDSGVYFCASSQDWQGTQYFGPGTRLTVL.

The chain links TRBV24-1 to TRBJ2-2; perhaps TRBD1 as D (5 bases). Trimming cost V 7 bases and J 0 bases, with 8 bases left between them. This CDR3 region has 14 residues. In germline, CDR1 is KGHDR, CDR2 SFDVKD. CDR3 in DNA: TGTGCCACCAGCAGGACATCGAACACCGGGGAGCTGTTTTTT. Amino acids: CATSRTSNTGELFF.

The chain combines TRBV10-1 with TRBJ2-5; 12 bases match TRBD1. CDR1 and CDR2 (germline): WNHNN, SYGVQD (reference sequence). Unmatched junction bases numbered 8, after V lost 6 bases and J lost 6 bases. This CDR3 has 15 amino acids. DNA of the CDR3: TGCGCCAGCAGCGCCGGGACAGGGGGCACGAAGACCCAGTACTTC. This codes for CASSAGTGGTKTQYF.

The genes are TRBV9 and TRBJ1-1, with D possibly TRBD1 on 5 matching bases. The germline V gene has CDR1 SGDLS and CDR2 YYNGEE. The CDR3 has 15 amino acids. V dropped 4 bases and J dropped 1 base, with 14 bases sitting between them. The DNA for the CDR3 is TGTGCCAGCAGCACATTTCAGGGTAAGAACACTGAAGCTTTCTTT. Translated: CASSTFQGKNTEAFF.

The V gene is TRBV19, the J gene TRBJ2-7; D unresolved. Trimming took off 5 bases at V and 2 bases at J, with 13 bases between the two ends. The CDR3 has 14 amino acids. Per the germline V gene, CDR1 is LNHDA and CDR2 is SQIVND (reference sequence). CDR3 sequence (DNA): TGTGCCAGTAGTCTGGCAGCGCGCGCCTACGAGCAGTACTTC. This gives the protein CASSLAARAYEQYF.

V and J are TRBV30 and TRBJ2-2; possibly TRBD2 for D (5 bases). V was cut by 2 bases and J by 4 bases, with 14 bases left in between. The germline gives CDR1 GTSNPN, CDR2 SVGIG (reference sequence). This CDR3 comprises 15 residues. The DNA of the CDR3 is TGTGCCTGGAGTCTGGCGGGCGGGTTCACCGGGGAGCTGTTTTTT. Protein sequence: CAWSLAGGFTGELFF.

V gene TRBV5-1 combines with J gene TRBJ1-1; 7 bases match TRBD1. The germline CDR1 and CDR2 sequences are SGHRS and YFSETQ. Trimming cost V 5 bases and J 11 bases; bases outside gene matches: 12. The CDR3 is 13 residues long. CDR3 DNA: TGCGCCAGCAGATTTAAAGGGGGCGCAGGGGCTTTCTTT. This encodes CASRFKGGAGAFF.

J is TRBJ2-2 and V is TRBV5-6; perhaps TRBD1 as D (5 bases). CDR1 and CDR2 (germline): SGHDT, YYEEEE. Trimming removed 4 bases at V and 3 bases at J, with 13 bases between. This CDR3 is 15 amino acids long. The CDR3 sequence is CASSLGQVYTGELFF. In nucleotides, the CDR3 is TGTGCCAGCAGCCTGGGGCAGGTATACACCGGGGAGCTGTTTTTT.

This chain links TRBV7-2 with TRBJ1-4; maybe TRBD1 (5 bases). Trimming removed 5 bases from V and 7 bases from J, with 14 bases in between. The CDR3 length is 14 residues. Germline values: CDR1 SGHTA, CDR2 FQGNSA. In DNA form, the CDR3 reads TGTGCCAGCAGCCCCGGGAAGAGGGGTGAAAAACTGTTTTTT. This translates into CASSPGKRGEKLFF.

The V call is TRBV18, the J call TRBJ1-2, with D perhaps TRBD1 (6 bases). The CDR3 covers 14 residues. Looked up from germline, CDR1 is KGHSH and CDR2 is LQKENI. Trimming took 1 base from V and 9 from J, leaving 15 bases between them. CDR3 nucleotide sequence: TGTGCCAGCTCACCACGTCCAGGGGAGATGAGCTACACCTTC. This translates into CASSPRPGEMSYTF.

The chain has TRBV5-1 and TRBJ1-2; D is undetermined. The germline gives CDR1 SGHRS, CDR2 YFSETQ. The CDR3 consists of 15 residues. V lost 3 bases, J lost 7 bases, and 19 bases lay in between. CDR3 sequence reads: CASSSPSSLSGGYTF. The CDR3 region has the DNA TGCGCCAGCAGCTCCCCATCCAGCCTCTCGGGTGGCTACACCTTC.

The chain combines TRBV6-5 with TRBJ2-5; D is possibly TRBD1 (6 bases). Germline CDR1 is MNHEY and CDR2 is SVGAGI. CDR3 length: 16 amino acids. V was cut by 3 bases and J by 5 bases, with 19 bases left in between. The CDR3 DNA follows: TGTGCCAGCAGTTATTCTTCCGGACAGCGTGGGGAGACCCAGTACTTC. This encodes CASSYSSGQRGETQYF.

V gene TRBV20-1 combines with J gene TRBJ1-5; maybe TRBD1 (5 bases). The CDR3 runs to 11 residues. CDR1 and CDR2 (germline): DFQATT, SNEGSKA (reference sequence). V lost 6 bases and J 3 bases, leaving 6 bases between the germline ends. The DNA of the CDR3 is TGCAGTGCCAGGGACAATCAGCCCCAGCATTTT. This gives the protein CSARDNQPQHF.